This TCR beta chain was retrieved from a study of T cell responses to AZD1222 COVID-19 vaccine. Across the whole study: Combined were second doses at about 4 or about 12 weeks.

Study-wide findings and caveats: It should be noted that donors were predominantly white British and more often female, and clonal diversity was possibly underestimated. Spike-specific TCR breadth rose after two AZD1222 doses, and depth rose as well. Nearly half of spike-specific TCRs reportedly target unmutated variant regions.

On this clone: Its target is unknown.

Assay used: immunoSEQ multiplex PCR; TCRdb lists only in-frame clones, some missing. Of tens of thousands of clones listed, approximately 80% are singletons. Unmatched junction bases numbered 10, after V lost 6 bases and J lost 10 bases. This CDR3 contains 14 residues. The germline V gene has CDR1 MDHEN and CDR2 SYDVKM. The rearrangement uses TRBV28 and TRBJ1-5; 9 positions agree with TRBD1. The sequenced sample was peripheral blood, obtained on day 0 of AZD1222 vaccination. The clonotype originates from an adult in good health. This CDR3 reads CASRMGQGGYPQHF. DNA for the CDR3: TGTGCCAGCAGGATGGGACAGGGAGGCTATCCCCAGCATTTT.